This T cell receptor beta chain was retrieved from a study of shared clonotypes between healthy human individuals. Study findings and constraints: The study found lower generation probabilities in non-shared clonotypes than in those shared by all four donors. It was observed that 5% to 6% of naive CD4 clonotypes were shared across several donors.

Replicate sorted-subset PCRs were loaded with around 0.2 ug DNA, 30,000 to 35,000 T cell genomes. Data came from immunoSEQ multiplex PCR; TCRdb stores just in-frame clones and leaves some out. Of 2 million to 2.5 million clones listed, roughly 94% are singletons. The V segment lost 2 bases and the J segment 2 bases; nucleotides outside the gene matches: 9. Germline CDR1 is SGHDN and CDR2 is FVKESK. This CDR3 is built from 16 residues. Naivety among CD8 cells was defined by CD45RO negativity and positive CCR7 selection, thereby excluding terminally differentiated effector memory CD45RA+ cells. Nashville, Tennessee was home to all donors, each a Caucasian adult. Worth noting for this clone: Antigen specificity is unknown.

The clonotype comes from a man between 18 and 35 years old in good health. V is TRBV14 and J is TRBJ2-7; 7 positions match TRBD1. The sample taken for sequencing was naive CD8+ T cells sorted from blood. The CDR3 sequence is CASSQSGTGETYEQYF. The DNA for the CDR3 is TGTGCCAGCAGCCAATCGGGCACAGGGGAGACCTACGAGCAGTACTTC.